This T cell receptor beta chain was sequenced in a study of long-term antiretroviral therapy in people with HIV (dated by TCRdb to between 2021 and 2024). Background for the entire study: Collection of the earliest samples took place about a decade ahead of the 2015 WHO recommendation for immediate ART, at a time when ART was typically delayed until CD4 counts fell. A retrospective serial study tested whether ART initiation and durable HIV suppression were associated with changes in peripheral blood TRB repertoire composition and diversity. A total of 192 cryopreserved PBMC samples were contributed to the cohort by 30 adults with confirmed HIV infection, with samples collected serially over a mean of about 6 years (range 1-12). Eleven of the 30 participants with HIV were female. Test extractions of a monoclonal T-cell line alongside some 36 polyclonal samples showed no cross-contamination during QIAcube processing. What the authors observed across the whole study: Because cell numbers in pre-ART samples were limited, unsorted PBMC were profiled instead of sorted CD4+ and CD8+ T cells. The repertoire was dominated across all time points by expanded TRB clones identified before ART initiation, although this dominance was seen to fluctuate and to decrease in many PLHIV after ART. CDR3 length ranges in HIV repertoires were narrower than in controls, and network structure suggested an antigen-experienced repertoire with only a slight naive shift after ART. Since PBMC availability was limited, sequencing covered only the TCR beta chain, with no alpha chain pairing. Inferences about post-ART repertoire changes are limited because no data were available on ART adherence, viral resistance or therapy changes. A significant increase in TRB diversity was found to be associated with ART initiation, although TRB diversity was observed to remain significantly below that of transplant donor controls even after long-term ART. The samples span the years 2004 to 2017, and the ART regimens used may be less effective than current regimens.

Concerning this clone: Its specific antigen is unknown. No base quality values were provided; no much bigger clone lies one nucleotide off.

From a lookup of the germline V gene (reference sequence), CDR1 and CDR2 are MNHEY and SMNVEV. The trim is 8 bases for V and 3 bases for J, with a gap of 16 bases between the germline ends. The CDR3 runs 15 residues from the cysteine to the phenylalanine. The CDR3 DNA has 45 bases and is translated from base 1. Participants were included only if at least one PBMC sample before ART initiation and at least two post-ART samples were available. All participants with HIV were treated in the United States of America. Before DNA extraction, cryopreserved samples containing about 0.9-11 million PBMC were thawed and washed. At the time of the earliest PBMC sample, participants with HIV were aged between roughly 20 and 60 years. PBMC samples were contributed by each participant from 1-4 timepoints before ART initiation and 2-8 timepoints after ART initiation, with a median of 7 samples. For every participant, serial HIV viral load, CD4+ T-cell count, ART history and demographic data were obtained. Genomic DNA was extracted from unsorted PBMC with a Qiagen kit on a QIAcube, processed in batches of 12 samples.

The immunoSEQ hsTCRB v3.0 assay was used at survey level resolution for TRB variable region sequencing. A depth of about 35,000-55,000 T-cell genomes per sample was targeted for TRB sequencing. Pooled TRB libraries were sequenced on an Illumina MiSeq with a v3 150-cycle kit. Concerning the study's data processing: Repertoire analysis was run in R within a reproducible Nextflow workflow that covered QC, data transformation and analysis. LymphoSeq2, an R package for exploring AIRR-Seq data, was used to implement the custom analyses. A few samples that yielded fewer than 5000 total TRB sequences were excluded, so that 188 HIV repertoires were analyzed. Of the roughly 190 retained HIV repertoires, almost 60 were collected before and approximately 130 after ART initiation. Repertoires were downsampled to 5000 TRB nucleotide sequences, and summary statistics were averaged over 100 downsampling iterations. Only TRB sequences with CDR3 regions of at least seven amino acids were retained for analysis. Diversity was measured with a Shannon entropy-derived clonality score and the Gini coefficient. In the repertoire networks, any two of the top 5000 CDR3 amino acid sequences were connected whenever the two sequences differed by an edit distance of one. For TRB CDR3 amino acid sequences, antigen specificity groups and MHC restriction were predicted with GLIPH2. To flag known CMV, EBV, HIV or tissue antigen associations, CDR3 amino acid sequences were matched against VDJdb and McPAS-TCR. Pre-ART, post-ART and control groups were compared with Wilcoxon signed-rank tests and Holm-Bonferroni correction. TCRdb carries this immuneACCESS record with in-frame sequences only. Its versions omit some clonotypes, under half of them owing to an unresolved V gene in the studies checked, with the rest unexplained. Clonal size and the V and J genes are those of that table, whereas D and trimming came from the DNA. For this sample the table gives around 28,000 clones, of which approximately 91% were detected only once. Of the sample, around 4.2% falls within the top ten clones.

The material sequenced was unsorted PBMCs, taken 3.1 years after starting antiretroviral therapy. This TCR was sampled from a young man with HIV. The V and J segments used are TRBV27 and TRBJ2-2; too little of a D gene remains to name it. The CDR3 amino acid sequence is: CASSPRTDHTGELFF. Here is the DNA: TGTGCCAGCTCCCCTCGCACCGACCACACCGGGGAGCTGTTTTTT.